This TCR beta chain originates from a study of T-cell reconstitution after alpha-beta-depleted transplantation in children. This clonotype was seen only a few times. CDR3 length: 14 residues. Germline V gene data show CDR1 as SGHTA and CDR2 as FQGNSA. The V end lost 5 bases, the J end lost 4 bases, and 15 bases lay between the germline ends. Unique molecular identifiers were incorporated during preparation of the TCRbeta library. MiXCR, run by TCRdb on the PCR reads, gives a single entry per CDR3 protein. The sample consists of about 440,000 distinct CDR3 sequences, about 40% of them appearing once. The input for sequencing was PBMCs, taken before TCRalphabeta/CD19-depleted stem cell transplant. The chain uses TRBV7-2 and TRBJ2-7; tentative D call: TRBD2 (7 bases). The source is a girl aged 2-9 years with aplastic anemia, due to receive a stem cell transplant. The CDR3 bases are TGTGCCAGCAGCCCTGTAAGGGGGGGTTACGAGCAGTACTTC. Translation: CASSPVRGGYEQYF.